This T cell receptor beta chain originates from a study of cytomegalovirus exposure and HLA in healthy donors (dated by TCRdb to about 2017). With regard to the full study: In an earlier analysis of around 540 of the donors, around 300 Gb of sequence data and approximately 120 million unique TCR beta sequences from about 180 million T cells were reported. An early release covering 550 to 700 HLA-typed donors comprised roughly 300 gigabases of sequencing data and roughly 85 million unique TCR sequences. Of the roughly 400 genotyped donors, roughly 80% were placed in the genetic ancestry cluster associated with self-reported Caucasian donors. The aim of the study was to test whether cataloging public T cell receptors could identify signatures of past pathogen exposure. Using immunosequencing, the study profiled T cell repertoires from about 620 subjects and related those repertoires to cytomegalovirus serostatus. Along with the approximately 650-subject first cohort, a separate validation cohort of over a hundred different subjects was used. To predict cytomegalovirus infection status, the study combined high-throughput TCR immunosequencing, statistical association of individual TCRs with disease status, and machine learning. A later analysis re-analyzed previously published TCR beta repertoires from several hundred donors and added high-resolution HLA genotyping to study TCR occurrence patterns. The later analysis used no new phenotypic data to find candidate immune exposures, relying instead on TCR beta sequences and their occurrence across donors. An earlier analysis of about 600 of the donors used high-throughput TCR beta sequencing to judge whether each TCR beta V gene segment behaved as functional or pseudogenic. Donor age, sex, ethnicity and CMV serostatus were compiled together with the repertoire data. A later genetic analysis took genome-wide SNP genotypes for about 65% of the roughly 670 donors and used that subset as a discovery cohort. All discovery cohort repertoires had been generated using a single sequencing platform. HLA typing included class I and class II loci at four-digit resolution. The number of donors typed differed by locus, with about 629-640 for A, B, C, DRB1 and DQB1, 522 for DQA1, over 600 for DPA1, and 450 to 480 for DPB1. Because of strong linkage in the cohort, a handful of DR-DQ haplotypes were treated as single units for association and clustering. Across approximately 400 genotyped donors of the cohort, an average of roughly 230,000 unique TCR beta nucleotide sequences per donor were sequenced, and roughly 20% of those sequences were non-productive. Here is what the overall study found, with its caveats: When HLA alleles, especially DR and DQ, strongly co-occurred, attributing TCR associations to individual alleles was difficult. Across donors, most TCR sequences were observed very rarely, whereas some public TCRs were present in many individuals. Sequencing depth was assumed to be roughly uniform across donors in the presence/absence analyses, though that assumption may not hold. A further reported finding was that TCR beta sequences accurately predicted the HLA-A and HLA-B alleles for most subjects in the first cohort. Several of the top co-occurrence clusters appeared to be linked to parvovirus B19, influenza, CMV and Epstein-Barr virus, according to a later analysis. V-gene and J-gene trimming of TCR beta chains was associated with a missense DCLRE1C variant in a later genetic analysis, and the association was replicated in an independent cohort. It was suggested by the authors that the approach could potentially be generalized to other disease states and immunological phenotypes. Because counts were too low, seventeen rarely observed V segments, including chromosome 9 orphons, were excluded from the earlier analysis of roughly 580 of the donors. Immune exposure information for the cohort was limited to CMV serostatus. At a false discovery rate of 0.05, a later analysis linked some 17,000 TCR beta sequences to specific HLA alleles. In vitro tests confirmed that a few of the cytomegalovirus-associated TCR beta chains recognize cytomegalovirus antigens. The study listed approximately 150 TCR beta chains as associated with cytomegalovirus. In a later analysis, most CMV-associated TCR beta chains were found to appear HLA-restricted, with HLA associations seemingly driven largely by CMV exposure. An earlier analysis of around 600 of the donors showed that most TCR beta V segments appeared in productive rearrangements either about 87% or about 30% of the time, which broadly matched IMGT annotations. A cluster of highly shared sequence variants was judged likely to be a technical artifact of the sequencing pipeline. Compared with the roughly 710-donor mean, donors in an Asian-associated ancestry cluster had fewer N-insertions in productive TCRs, according to a later genetic analysis. Cytomegalovirus status was reported to be diagnosed by the classifier with high specificity and sensitivity in both the original and validation cohorts. Compared with equally common non-associated chains, HLA-associated TCR beta chains in a later analysis were more clonally expanded and had lower generation probabilities. According to a later analysis, TCR association rates differed among HLA loci, with DRB1 alleles showing the most associated TCRs and HLA-C alleles showing the fewest. Because some donors lacked HLA typing at each locus, the association tests relied only on the typed subset. Because the 87-base-pair reads could not distinguish some IMGT-functional V segments, including TRBV6-2 and TRBV6-3, those segments were excluded. The cohort was sequenced for TCR beta chains only, and without alpha or paired-chain data the features that could be detected were limited. Correlated functional status among segregating V segments might reflect linkage disequilibrium, but an unknown experimental factor could not be ruled out.

Remarks on this clone: No antigen is known for it. No base-level quality is on record; no much larger clone is a single base apart.

The cohort was made up of hundreds of healthy bone marrow donors. At the time of sampling, all cohort members were nominally healthy, though unrecorded immune exposures were likely present. The donor tested CMV seropositive, placing the donor among the 310 or so seropositive members of the cohort. A peripheral blood sample was provided by each donor, and peripheral blood mononuclear cells were used for TCR beta sequencing. The Qiagen DNeasy Blood Extraction Kit was used to extract genomic DNA from the blood cell samples. The library was built by means of the immunoSEQ multiplex PCR assay. The multiplex PCR relied on a mix of 60 forward primers for TCR Vbeta segments and 13 reverse primers for TCR Jbeta segments. The CDR3 region of rearranged TCR beta genes was amplified from genomic DNA by a multiplex PCR assay. On the Illumina HiSeq System, the amplified TCR beta libraries were sequenced as 87-base-pair reads. On the study's bioinformatics: A later analysis counted 65 million to 90 million unique TCR beta chains across the roughly 700 repertoires, and 10 million to 12 million of these chains were shared by at least two donors. Raw reads were error-corrected and collapsed into unique sequences by a nearest-neighbor algorithm in which closely related sequences were merged to remove PCR and sequencing errors. To assign V, D and J gene segments, CDR3 sequences were aligned to IMGT reference sequences. For a sequence to be retained, at least a six-nucleotide match to both a V gene segment and a J gene segment was required. Rearrangements were called productive when the CDR3 lacked stop codons and stayed in frame with V and J; all others were non-productive. CDR3 was defined according to IMGT convention as the region running from the second conserved V-encoded cysteine to the conserved J-encoded phenylalanine. Sequences without an unambiguous match to a single V gene segment were excluded from the earlier analysis of almost 600 of the donors. An earlier analysis of almost 600 of the donors classified V segments as functional when productive rearrangements were above 56.7% and as segregating when the standard deviation between donors was above 5%. A statistical classification framework was developed to diagnose cytomegalovirus status using the catalog of TCR beta chain sequences. In a later analysis, TCR nucleotide sequences were compared against IMGT/GENE-DB human TR gene sequences so that V and J genes could be assigned. Using the TCRdist pipeline, a later analysis assigned CDR3 sequences along with most-parsimonious VDJ recombination scenarios. In a later analysis, each TCR beta chain was defined by its CDR3 amino acid sequence together with its V-gene family, and reads lacking a unique V-gene family were excluded. In a later analysis, 450 to 600 highly shared, low-generation-probability nucleotide sequences were removed to address suspected cross-contamination and a sequencing artifact. In a later analysis, a clonal expansion index was calculated for each public chain from normalized within-repertoire ranks of inferred template counts. In a later analysis, generation probabilities were computed with a VDJ recombination model fitted to out-of-frame rearrangements, and the resulting probabilities were checked against IGoR. Hypergeometric tests were used in a later analysis to score TCR-TCR, TCR-HLA and TCR-CMV co-occurrence, with a repertoire-size bias correction applied to the TCR pairs. False discovery rates were estimated in a later analysis by permuting HLA or CMV assignments 20 times. In a later analysis, co-occurring TCRs were grouped using DBSCAN, with TCRdist sequence similarity added in when clustering inside HLA-allele-positive subsets. For co-occurrence clustering, repertoires with fewer than 30,000 or more than 120,000 public chains were excluded, along with 5 or 6 repertoires with anomalous nucleotide sharing. The table was pulled from immuneACCESS by TCRdb, which kept in-frame rearrangements only. Such tables lose some clones; where checked, under half of the loss comes from unresolved V genes, and the rest has no known cause. For V, J and clone size, that table is used; D and trimming come from the DNA. In all, the sample holds 50,000 to 65,000 clones, and around 75% of those were seen once. Approximately 24% of the sample rests with the top ten.

CDR1 and CDR2, looked up from the germline V gene, are SGHAT and FQNNGV. The CDR3, cysteine through phenylalanine, is 13 amino acids long. Only the CDR3 region is kept as DNA, spanning 39 bases read in frame from base 1. V is cut by 0 bases and J by 8 bases, and the space between the germline ends is 10 bases. The origin of this receptor is a woman in her thirties or forties in good health and CMV-seropositive. This chain is built from TRBV11-2 and TRBJ1-1, with the D segment identity uncertain. The sample comprised PBMCs. The DNA sequence is given as TGTGCCAGCAGCTTAGAAGTTAGAGGAGAAGCTTTCTTT. It translates as CASSLEVRGEAFF. The reference TRBV11-2 and TRBJ1-1 proteins fill in what lies around the CDR3, so the full variable domain reads EAGVAQSPRYKIIEKRQSVAFWCNPISGHATLYWYQQILGQGPKLLIQFQNNGVVDDSQLPKDRFSAERLKGVDSTLKIQPAKLEDSAVYLCASSLEVRGEAFFGQGTRLTVV.